The 30 T cell receptor beta chains given below trace back to one sample, sequenced in a study of blood T cell repertoires in COVID-19 (dated by TCRdb to about 2020). The library was made by the immunoSEQ multiplex PCR assay. Here the immuneACCESS table is served through TCRdb, limited to in-frame sequences with V and J called. Missing clones are a known gap in these copies; in checked studies unresolved V genes cover under half, and the rest lacks a known reason. The sample includes about half a million clones, with roughly nine tenths observed a single time. 8.3% of the sample comes from the top ten. What was sequenced was PBMCs or T cells enriched from blood (not recorded which). The receptor set was obtained from a woman aged 60 to 75 who had recovered from COVID-19.

The chain carries TRBV7-2 and TRBJ1-5, with a weak D call TRBD1 (6 bases). The CDR3 sequence is 18 residues long. Germline lookup yields CDR1 SGHTA and CDR2 FQGNSA. The V end lost 0 bases, the J end lost 0 bases, and 15 bases lay between the germline ends. In nucleotides, the CDR3 is TGTGCCAGCAGCTTAGCGGGGGCCTGGGGGTATAGCAATCAGCCCCAGCATTTT. This sequence encodes CASSLAGAWGYSNQPQHF.

The gene calls are TRBV7-6 and TRBJ1-3; a possible D gene is TRBD1 (5 bases). In germline, CDR1 is SGHVS, CDR2 FNYEAQ. With 4 bases removed from V and 0 bases from J, the gap between germline ends came to 25 bases. CDR3 length: 20 amino acids. In DNA form, the CDR3 reads TGTGCCAGCAGCTCCCTTAGGACACCCCCTTTTACGGGCTCTGGAAACACCATATATTTT. Translation: CASSSLRTPPFTGSGNTIYF.

The V gene is TRBV3-1 (or the pseudogene TRBV3-2), the J gene TRBJ1-6, with a possible D match to TRBD1 (5 bases). Germline V gene sequence: CDR1 LGHDT, CDR2 YNNKEL (reference sequence). V lost 0 bases and J 9 bases, leaving 9 bases between the germline ends. This CDR3 region has 14 residues. The CDR3 loop is CASSQDLDISPLHF. CDR3 nucleotides: TGTGCCAGCAGCCAAGATCTGGACATTTCACCCCTCCACTTT.

The chain carries TRBV3-1 (or the pseudogene TRBV3-2) and TRBJ1-2, with a possible D match to TRBD1 (6 bases). The CDR3 runs to 14 residues. V gave up 2 bases and J gave up 8 bases, with 15 bases separating them. The germline V gene encodes CDR1 LGHDT and CDR2 YNNKEL (reference sequence). The CDR3 spells CASSQRGGAEGYTF. In nucleotides, the CDR3 is TGTGCCAGCAGCCAAAGGGGGGGCGCGGAGGGCTACACCTTC.

The V call is TRBV15, the J call TRBJ2-1; D possibly corresponds to TRBD1 (6 bases). V shed 5 bases and J shed 5 bases, with 19 bases lying between them. The CDR3 runs to 16 residues. Germline CDR1 LNHNV, CDR2 YYDKDF (reference sequence). The chain's CDR3 is CATSGTYRALDNEQFF. Written as DNA, the CDR3 is TGTGCCACCAGCGGGACATACAGGGCCCTAGACAATGAGCAGTTCTTC.

The rearrangement links TRBV6-6 to TRBJ2-1; 8 bases fit TRBD2. The junction had 4 bases not matched to a gene; V was cut back by 1 base and J by 5 bases. This CDR3 spans 15 amino acids. The germline V gene encodes CDR1 MNHNY and CDR2 SVGAGI (reference sequence). CDR3 nucleotide sequence: TGTGCCAGCAGTTACTTACGGGGGGGACACAATGAGCAGTTCTTC. Translation: CASSYLRGGHNEQFF.

The gene calls are TRBV11-2 and TRBJ2-3; 7 bases agree with TRBD2. The CDR3 consists of 16 residues. After removal of 0 bases from V and 2 bases from J, the junction contained 5 bases not matched to a gene. Germline CDR1 SGHAT, CDR2 FQNNGV. This CDR3 is CASSLDGGGPTDTQYF. CDR3 nucleotide sequence: TGTGCCAGCAGCTTAGATGGCGGGGGACCCACAGATACGCAGTATTTT.

This CDR3 is CASSIHTNYEQYF. The DNA of the CDR3 is TGTGCCAGTAGTATTCACACCAACTACGAGCAGTACTTC. The rearrangement uses TRBV19 and TRBJ2-7; D gene ambiguous. V was pared by 3 bases and J by 3 bases, with 9 bases between. Per the germline V gene, CDR1 is LNHDA and CDR2 is SQIVND (reference sequence). The CDR3 sequence is 13 residues long.

This clone has only one observation. The J gene is TRBJ1-4, the V gene TRBV9; a weak D match, TRBD1 (5 bases). V dropped 3 bases and J dropped 1 base, with 10 bases sitting between them. This CDR3 has 15 amino acids. Germline CDR1 SGDLS, CDR2 YYNGEE. This CDR3 is CASSAQGLTNEKLFF. The CDR3, as DNA: TGTGCCAGCAGCGCCCAGGGTTTAACTAATGAAAAACTGTTTTTT.

This clone has just one count. This chain links TRBV18 with TRBJ2-3, with TRBD2 matching over 8 bases. V trimming: 3 bases; J trimming: 6 bases; junction bases outside the gene matches: 11. CDR1 and CDR2 from the germline V gene are KGHSH and LQKENI. The CDR3 runs 16 residues. Here the CDR3 reads CASSPYLGLVMDTQYF. The CDR3 region has the DNA TGTGCCAGCTCACCTTACCTGGGACTAGTAATGGATACGCAGTATTTT.

The CDR3 DNA sequence: TGTGCCTGGTCGAGGGACAGTCCAAACATTCAGTACTTC. Translating gives CAWSRDSPNIQYF. The chain links TRBV30 to TRBJ2-4; 7 bases align to TRBD1. Unmatched junction bases numbered 7, after V lost 5 bases and J lost 6 bases. The CDR3 extends over 13 amino acids. Germline lookup yields CDR1 GTSNPN and CDR2 SVGIG (reference sequence).

The chain uses TRBV19 and TRBJ1-1; 8 bases align to TRBD1. Per germline, CDR1 LNHDA and CDR2 SQIVND (reference sequence). CDR3 length: 16 residues. Trimming at V came to 5 bases and at J to 6 bases, leaving 14 bases not matched to a gene. As DNA, the CDR3 is TGTGCCAGTAGTTTAATTTACGTCGTACAGGGGGCTGAAGCTTTCTTT. Translating it yields CASSLIYVVQGAEAFF.

The chain recombines TRBV4-1 with TRBJ2-5, with D unclear. From germline, CDR1 is MGHRA and CDR2 YSYEKL. V lost 5 bases, J lost 2 bases, and 12 bases lay in between. CDR3 length equals 14 residues. CDR3 amino acids: CASSDAQAQETQYF. The CDR3 DNA is TGCGCCAGCAGCGACGCGCAGGCGCAAGAGACCCAGTACTTC.

The chain couples TRBV18 to TRBJ1-6; no clear D gene. The CDR3 runs 14 residues. The V end lost 5 bases, the J end lost 6 bases, and 11 bases lay between the germline ends. Germline values: CDR1 KGHSH, CDR2 LQKENI. Here the CDR3 DNA reads TGTGCCAGCTCAGGAGATTACCCTAATTCACCCCTCCACTTT. Protein sequence: CASSGDYPNSPLHF.

Points on this clone: The sample contains more than one DNA sequence encoding this CDR3. The chain joins TRBV5-1 to TRBJ2-2; perhaps TRBD2 as D (6 bases). Germline V gene lookup returns CDR1 SGHRS and CDR2 YFSETQ. The CDR3 length is 14 residues. The V gene lost 3 bases and the J gene lost 0 bases, with 6 bases spanning the gap. DNA of the CDR3: TGCGCCAGCAGCTGGGGGGCGAACACCGGGGAGCTGTTTTTT. It encodes CASSWGANTGELFF.

The sample holds a few counts of this clone. The V gene is TRBV5-1, the J gene TRBJ1-5, with 10 positions matching TRBD1. The CDR3 consists of 15 residues. CDR1 and CDR2 from the germline V gene are SGHRS and YFSETQ. V shed 4 bases, J shed 6 bases, and the junction held 7 bases outside the gene matches. CDR3 sequence: CASSAGQGFGQPQHF. The DNA of the CDR3 is TGCGCCAGCAGCGCGGGACAGGGGTTTGGTCAGCCCCAGCATTTT.

The V gene is TRBV6-5, the J gene TRBJ1-2; D possibly corresponds to TRBD1 (6 bases). Germline CDR1 is MNHEY and CDR2 is SVGAGI. The CDR3 consists of 13 residues. Trimming took 2 bases from V and 6 from J, leaving 10 bases between them. CDR3 coding DNA: TGTGCCAGCAGTTACGACAGGTGGAATGGCTACACCTTC. Protein: CASSYDRWNGYTF.

As for this clone: Other DNA sequences within the sample encode an identical CDR3. This CDR3 is CSARRGYEQYF. The CDR3 DNA follows: TGCAGTGCGCGGCGAGGGTACGAGCAGTACTTC. The chain employs TRBV20-1 and TRBJ2-7; tentative D call: TRBD2 (5 bases). V shed 6 bases and J shed 4 bases, with 10 bases lying between them. Germline CDR1 DFQATT, CDR2 SNEGSKA (reference sequence). CDR3 length: 11 amino acids.

The rearrangement joins TRBV29-1 to TRBJ2-1, with TRBD2 matching over 9 bases. Per germline, CDR1 SQVTM and CDR2 ANQGSEA. Trimming at V came to 8 bases and at J to 0 bases, leaving 8 bases not matched to a gene. This CDR3 has 15 amino acids. CDR3 sequence reads: CSLTSGGSSYNEQFF. CDR3 nucleotide sequence: TGCAGCCTAACGAGCGGGGGGAGCTCCTACAATGAGCAGTTCTTC.

The chain has TRBV12-3 or TRBV12-4 and TRBJ2-2; D call uncertain. Trimming cost V 4 bases and J 2 bases, with 2 bases left between them. The CDR3 sequence is 12 residues long. The CDR3 bases are TGTGCCAGCAGTTCTAACACCGGGGAGCTGTTTTTT. The encoded protein is CASSSNTGELFF.

The chain carries TRBV18 and TRBJ2-7, with 12 bases matching TRBD1. The CDR3 runs 15 residues. J was trimmed by 2 bases and V by 3 bases; bases with no gene match: 2. The germline CDR1 and CDR2 sequences are KGHSH and LQKENI. Here the CDR3 reads CASSPGTGGAYEQYF. The CDR3 bases are TGTGCCAGCTCACCTGGGACAGGGGGCGCCTACGAGCAGTACTTC.

This clone has just a few counts. The V call is TRBV6-5, the J call TRBJ1-2; D is perhaps TRBD1 (5 bases). V lost 5 bases, J lost 10 bases, and 20 bases lay in between. CDR3 length: 14 residues. The germline V gene encodes CDR1 MNHEY and CDR2 SVGAGI. For the CDR3, the DNA is TGTGCCAGCAGTCTCCTCGGGGGAGGAGCTGACTACACCTTC. Protein: CASSLLGGGADYTF.

The chain uses TRBV19 and TRBJ1-2; 7 bases match TRBD1. The CDR3 loop spans 16 amino acids. Germline V gene sequence: CDR1 LNHDA, CDR2 SQIVND (reference sequence). Unmatched junction bases numbered 15, after V lost 7 bases and J lost 4 bases. The CDR3 region has the DNA TGTGCCAGTACTTCCACCGACCCTCGGACAGGCTATGGCTACACCTTC. The encoded protein is CASTSTDPRTGYGYTF.

This clone was seen only once. The V and J genes are TRBV19 and TRBJ2-1; 8 bases fit TRBD1. Germline CDR1 and CDR2: LNHDA and SQIVND (reference sequence). The CDR3 loop spans 15 amino acids. V lost 3 bases to trimming and J lost 9 bases; unmatched junction nucleotides: 10. The CDR3: CASSIPGTGGSEQFF. The CDR3 DNA follows: TGTGCCAGTAGTATCCCCGGGACAGGAGGGAGTGAGCAGTTCTTC.

This chain links TRBV13 with TRBJ1-1; a possible D gene is TRBD1 (5 bases). Germline values: CDR1 PRHDT, CDR2 FYEKMQ (reference sequence). The CDR3 has 14 amino acids. The V end lost 6 bases, the J end lost 5 bases, and 16 bases lay between the germline ends. CDR3 nucleotide sequence: TGTGCCAGCAGACCTGACCCCCGACAGACTGAAGCTTTCTTT. It translates to CASRPDPRQTEAFF.

The chain combines TRBV9 with TRBJ2-7; no reliable D call. Trimming removed 1 base at V and 4 bases at J, with 6 bases between. The CDR3 is 12 residues long. Germline V gives CDR1 SGDLS, CDR2 YYNGEE. The CDR3 is CASSVTEYEQYF. CDR3 bases: TGTGCCAGCAGCGTAACTGAGTACGAGCAGTACTTC.

The chain employs TRBV3-1 (or the pseudogene TRBV3-2) and TRBJ2-3, with 13 bases aligning to TRBD2. CDR3 length equals 14 residues. Unmatched junction bases numbered 2, after V lost 6 bases and J lost 5 bases. CDR1 is LGHDT and CDR2 is YNNKEL in the germline V gene (reference sequence). The CDR3 nucleotides are TGTGCCAGCAGAACTAGCGGGGGGGGAGATACGCAGTATTTT. Its translation: CASRTSGGGDTQYF.

In its sample, this clone was seen once. This chain links TRBV6-5 with TRBJ1-5, with D uncertain. This CDR3 contains 13 residues. The germline CDR1 and CDR2 sequences are MNHEY and SVGAGI. V lost 5 bases to trimming and J lost 3 bases, with 8 bases between them. The CDR3 reads CASSTAYNQPQHF. CDR3 bases: TGTGCCAGCAGTACAGCCTACAATCAGCCCCAGCATTTT.

This chain uses TRBV28 with TRBJ1-6, with D uncertain. The CDR3 totals 14 residues. CDR1 and CDR2 from the germline V gene are MDHEN and SYDVKM. Trimming left V 6 bases short and J 0 bases short, with 6 bases between. The CDR3 DNA is TGTGCCAGCAGGAGTAGCTCCTATAATTCACCCCTCCACTTT. This encodes CASRSSSYNSPLHF. The complete variable domain, with remaining parts taken from reference TRBV28 and TRBJ1-6, reads DVKVTQSSRYLVKRTGEKVFLECVQDMDHENMFWYRQDPGLGLRLIYFSYDVKMKEKGDIPEGYSVSREKKERFSLILESASTNQTSMYLCASRSSSYNSPLHFGNGTRLTVT.

This chain links TRBV5-1 with TRBJ2-1; TRBD1 might be the D (6 bases). The V gene lost 0 bases and the J gene lost 6 bases, with 13 bases spanning the gap. The CDR3 contains 15 residues. In germline, CDR1 is SGHRS, CDR2 YFSETQ. DNA of the CDR3: TGCGCCAGCAGCTTGGTCACAGGGAAGAGCAATGAGCAGTTCTTC. Translated, it gives CASSLVTGKSNEQFF.